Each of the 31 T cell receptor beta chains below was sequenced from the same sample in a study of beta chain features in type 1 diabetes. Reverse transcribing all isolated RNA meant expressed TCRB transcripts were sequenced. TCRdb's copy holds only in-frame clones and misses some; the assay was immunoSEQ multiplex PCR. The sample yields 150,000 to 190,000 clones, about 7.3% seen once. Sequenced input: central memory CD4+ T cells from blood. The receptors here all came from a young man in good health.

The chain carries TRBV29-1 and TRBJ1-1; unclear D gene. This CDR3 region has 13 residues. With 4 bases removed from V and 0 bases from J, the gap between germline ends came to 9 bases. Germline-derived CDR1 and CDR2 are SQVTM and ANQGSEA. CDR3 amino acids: CSVVHNMNTEAFF. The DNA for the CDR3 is TGCAGCGTTGTTCACAATATGAACACTGAAGCTTTCTTT.

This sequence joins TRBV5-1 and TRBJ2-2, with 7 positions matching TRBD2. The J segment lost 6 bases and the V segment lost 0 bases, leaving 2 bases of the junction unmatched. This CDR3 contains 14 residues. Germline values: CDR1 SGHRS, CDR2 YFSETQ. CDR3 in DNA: TGCGCCAGCAGCTTGGCTCTAGCGGCCGGGGAGCTGTTTTTT. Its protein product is CASSLALAAGELFF.

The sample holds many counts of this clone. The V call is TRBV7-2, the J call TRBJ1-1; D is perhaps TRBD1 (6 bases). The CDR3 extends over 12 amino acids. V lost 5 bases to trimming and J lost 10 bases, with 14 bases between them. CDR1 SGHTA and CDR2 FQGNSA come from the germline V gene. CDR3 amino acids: CASSPTTGRAFF. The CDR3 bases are TGTGCCAGCAGCCCGACCACAGGGCGAGCTTTCTTT.

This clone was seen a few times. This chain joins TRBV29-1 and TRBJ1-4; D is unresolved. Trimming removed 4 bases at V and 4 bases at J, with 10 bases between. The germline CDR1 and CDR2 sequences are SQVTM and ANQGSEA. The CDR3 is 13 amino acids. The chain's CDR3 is CSVGASNNEKLFF. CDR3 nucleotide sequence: TGCAGCGTTGGAGCGTCTAATAATGAAAAACTGTTTTTT.

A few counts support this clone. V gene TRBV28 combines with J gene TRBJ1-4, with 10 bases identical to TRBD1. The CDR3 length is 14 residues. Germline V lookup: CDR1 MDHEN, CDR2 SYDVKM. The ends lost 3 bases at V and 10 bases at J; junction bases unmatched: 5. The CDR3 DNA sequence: TGTGCCAGCAGTTTCAATGGACAGGGGGGAAAACTGTTTTTT. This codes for CASSFNGQGGKLFF.

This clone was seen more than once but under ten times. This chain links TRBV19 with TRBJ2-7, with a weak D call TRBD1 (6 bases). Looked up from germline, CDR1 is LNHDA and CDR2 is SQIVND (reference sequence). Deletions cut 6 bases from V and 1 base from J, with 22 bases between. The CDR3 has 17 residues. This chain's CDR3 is CASSPSRPGVRSYEQYF. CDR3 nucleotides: TGTGCCAGTAGCCCCTCACGCCCAGGGGTGAGGTCCTACGAGCAGTACTTC.

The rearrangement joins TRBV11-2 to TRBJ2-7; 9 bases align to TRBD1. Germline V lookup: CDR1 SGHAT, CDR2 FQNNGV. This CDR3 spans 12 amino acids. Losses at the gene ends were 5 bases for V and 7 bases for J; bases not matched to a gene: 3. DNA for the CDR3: TGTGCCAGCAGCCAGGACAGGGGAGAGCAGTACTTC. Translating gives CASSQDRGEQYF.

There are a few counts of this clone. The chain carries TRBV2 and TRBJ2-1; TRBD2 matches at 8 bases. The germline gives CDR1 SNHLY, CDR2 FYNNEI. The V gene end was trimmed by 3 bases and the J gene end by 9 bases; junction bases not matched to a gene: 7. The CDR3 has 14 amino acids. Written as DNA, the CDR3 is TGTGCCAGCAGTGAGCCGGCTCGGGGGGGTGAGCAGTTCTTC. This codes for CASSEPARGGEQFF. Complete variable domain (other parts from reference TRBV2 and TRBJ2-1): EPEVTQTPSHQVTQMGQEVILRCVPISNHLYFYWYRQILGQKVEFLVSFYNNEISEKSEIFDDQFSVERPDGSNFTLKIRSTKLEDSAMYFCASSEPARGGEQFFGPGTRLTVL.

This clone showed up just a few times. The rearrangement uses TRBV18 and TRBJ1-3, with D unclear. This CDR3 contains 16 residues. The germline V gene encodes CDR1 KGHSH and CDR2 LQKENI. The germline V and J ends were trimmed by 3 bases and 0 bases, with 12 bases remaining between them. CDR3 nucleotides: TGTGCCAGCTCACCGTTTAAGCCCGACTCTGGAAACACCATATATTTT. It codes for CASSPFKPDSGNTIYF.

CDR3 DNA: TGTGCCAGCAGCCCTTCCCCGGGGGGCAGTGCTACAGATACGCAGTATTTT. Amino acid sequence: CASSPSPGGSATDTQYF. The chain recombines TRBV5-4 with TRBJ2-3; TRBD2 might be the D (7 bases). Germline V gene data show CDR1 as SGHNT and CDR2 as YYREEE (reference sequence). CDR3 length equals 17 residues. The V end lost 4 bases, the J end lost 3 bases, and 21 bases lay between the germline ends. The complete variable domain, with remaining parts taken from reference TRBV5-4 and TRBJ2-3, reads ETGVTQSPTHLIKTRGQQVTLRCSSQSGHNTVSWYQQALGQGPQFIFQYYREEENGRGNFPPRFSGLQFPNYSSELNVNALELDDSALYLCASSPSPGGSATDTQYFGPGTRLTVL.

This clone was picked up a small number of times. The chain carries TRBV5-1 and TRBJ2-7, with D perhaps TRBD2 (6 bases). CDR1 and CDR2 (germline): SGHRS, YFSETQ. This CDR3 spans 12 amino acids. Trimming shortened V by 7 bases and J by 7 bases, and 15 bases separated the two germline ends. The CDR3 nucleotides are TGCGCCAGCCGCGGGACCCGCGGGGAGCAGTACTTC. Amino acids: CASRGTRGEQYF. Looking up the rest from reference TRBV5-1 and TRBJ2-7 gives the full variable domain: KAGVTQTPRYLIKTRGQQVTLSCSPISGHRSVSWYQQTPGQGLQFLFEYFSETQRNKGNFPGRFSGRQFSNSRSEMNVSTLELGDSALYLCASRGTRGEQYFGPGTRLTVT.

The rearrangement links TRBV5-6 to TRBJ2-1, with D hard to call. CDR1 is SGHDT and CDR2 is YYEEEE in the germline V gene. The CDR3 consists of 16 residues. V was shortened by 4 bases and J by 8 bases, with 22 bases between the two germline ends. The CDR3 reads CASSEEFKFGSHEQFF. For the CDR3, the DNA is TGTGCCAGCAGCGAGGAATTCAAGTTCGGATCGCATGAGCAGTTCTTC.

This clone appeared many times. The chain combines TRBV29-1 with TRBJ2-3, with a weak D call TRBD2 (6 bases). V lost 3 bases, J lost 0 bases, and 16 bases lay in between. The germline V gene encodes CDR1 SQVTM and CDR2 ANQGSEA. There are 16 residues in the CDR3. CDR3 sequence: CSVDGLVGTSTDTQYF. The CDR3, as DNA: TGCAGCGTTGACGGGTTAGTGGGGACTAGCACAGATACGCAGTATTTT.

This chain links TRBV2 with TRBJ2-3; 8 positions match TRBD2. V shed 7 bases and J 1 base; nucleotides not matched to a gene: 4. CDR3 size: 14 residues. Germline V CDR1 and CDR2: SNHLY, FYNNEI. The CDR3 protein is CASKETSGTDTQYF. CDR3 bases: TGTGCCAGCAAAGAGACTAGCGGCACAGATACGCAGTATTTT.

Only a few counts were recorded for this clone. This chain's CDR3 is CASSLAPGNEQFF. The CDR3 nucleotides are TGTGCCAGCAGCTTAGCTCCGGGCAATGAGCAGTTCTTC. The chain is built from TRBV7-2 and TRBJ2-1; D unresolved. The CDR3 loop spans 13 amino acids. Trimming pared 0 bases from V and 6 bases from J, leaving 6 bases between. The V gene's germline CDR1 is SGHTA and CDR2 FQGNSA.

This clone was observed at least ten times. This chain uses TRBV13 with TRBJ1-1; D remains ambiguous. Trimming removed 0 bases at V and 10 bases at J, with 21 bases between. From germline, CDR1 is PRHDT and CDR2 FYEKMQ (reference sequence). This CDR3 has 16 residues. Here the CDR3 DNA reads TGTGCCAGCAGCTTAGGCCGGGATGGCAGGCGCTATGGAGCTTTCTTT. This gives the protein CASSLGRDGRRYGAFF.

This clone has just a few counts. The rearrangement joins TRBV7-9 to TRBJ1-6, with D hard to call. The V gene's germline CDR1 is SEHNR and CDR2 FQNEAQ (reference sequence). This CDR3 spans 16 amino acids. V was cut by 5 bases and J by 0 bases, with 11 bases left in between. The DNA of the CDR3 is TGTGCCAGCAGCCCATCGGGGATCTCCTATAATTCACCCCTCCACTTT. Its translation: CASSPSGISYNSPLHF.

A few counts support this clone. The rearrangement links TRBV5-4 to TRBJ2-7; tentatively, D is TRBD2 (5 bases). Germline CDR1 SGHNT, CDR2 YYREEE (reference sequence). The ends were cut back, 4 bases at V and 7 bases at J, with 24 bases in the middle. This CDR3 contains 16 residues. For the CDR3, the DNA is TGTGCCAGCAGCCCGGGGAAAGGGCCTAGTTGGACGGAGCAGTACTTC. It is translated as CASSPGKGPSWTEQYF.

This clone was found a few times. CDR3 coding DNA: TGTGCCAGCAGTTGGACAGGGGTGGCAGATACGCAGTATTTT. This sequence encodes CASSWTGVADTQYF. The rearrangement joins TRBV27 to TRBJ2-3, with 9 bases aligning to TRBD1. Germline trimming cut 4 bases from V and 4 bases from J; bases unmatched to any gene: 3. The CDR3 is made up of 14 amino acids. Germline assignment: CDR1 MNHEY and CDR2 SMNVEV (reference sequence).

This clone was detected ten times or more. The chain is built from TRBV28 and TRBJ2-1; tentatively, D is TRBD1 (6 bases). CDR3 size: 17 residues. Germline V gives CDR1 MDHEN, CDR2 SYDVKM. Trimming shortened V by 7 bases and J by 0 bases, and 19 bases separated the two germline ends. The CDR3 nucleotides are TGTGCCAGCAACCCTCCAGGGGACATCGGCTCCTACAATGAGCAGTTCTTC. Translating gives CASNPPGDIGSYNEQFF. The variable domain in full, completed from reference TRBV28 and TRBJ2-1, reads DVKVTQSSRYLVKRTGEKVFLECVQDMDHENMFWYRQDPGLGLRLIYFSYDVKMKEKGDIPEGYSVSREKKERFSLILESASTNQTSMYLCASNPPGDIGSYNEQFFGPGTRLTVL.

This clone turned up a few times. The CDR3 loop is CASRGTGRSSYEQYF. The CDR3 DNA reads as TGTGCCAGCAGGGGGACAGGTAGGAGCTCCTACGAGCAGTACTTC. The chain employs TRBV28 and TRBJ2-7; 8 bases are shared with TRBD1. CDR3 size: 15 residues. With V trimmed by 6 bases and J by 0 bases, 7 bases remained unmatched. Per the germline V gene, CDR1 is MDHEN and CDR2 is SYDVKM.

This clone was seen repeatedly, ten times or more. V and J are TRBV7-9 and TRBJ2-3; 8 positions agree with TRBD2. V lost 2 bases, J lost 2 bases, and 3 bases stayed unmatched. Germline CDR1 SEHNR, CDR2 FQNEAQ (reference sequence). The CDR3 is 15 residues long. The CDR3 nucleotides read TGTGCCAGCAGCTTATCGGGGGGGGTCACAGATACGCAGTATTTT. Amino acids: CASSLSGGVTDTQYF.

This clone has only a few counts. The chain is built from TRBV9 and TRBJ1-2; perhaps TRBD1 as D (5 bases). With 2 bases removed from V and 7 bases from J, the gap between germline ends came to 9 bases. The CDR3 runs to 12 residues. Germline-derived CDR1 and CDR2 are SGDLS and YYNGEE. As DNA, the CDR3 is TGTGCCAGCAGCGTCGACAGTTCTGGCTACACCTTC. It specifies CASSVDSSGYTF.

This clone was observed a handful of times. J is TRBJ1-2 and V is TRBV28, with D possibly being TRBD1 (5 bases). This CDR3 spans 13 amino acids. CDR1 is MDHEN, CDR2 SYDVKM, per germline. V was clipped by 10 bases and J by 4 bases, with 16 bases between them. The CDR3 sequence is CAINPRGTYGYTF. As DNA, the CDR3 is TGTGCCATCAATCCCCGGGGGACCTATGGCTACACCTTC.

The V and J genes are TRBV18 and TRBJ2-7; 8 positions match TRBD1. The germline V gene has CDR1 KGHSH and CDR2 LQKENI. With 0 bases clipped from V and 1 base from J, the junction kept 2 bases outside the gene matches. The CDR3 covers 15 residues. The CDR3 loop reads CASSPPNRGSYEQYF. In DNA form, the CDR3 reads TGTGCCAGCTCACCACCGAACAGGGGGTCCTACGAGCAGTACTTC.

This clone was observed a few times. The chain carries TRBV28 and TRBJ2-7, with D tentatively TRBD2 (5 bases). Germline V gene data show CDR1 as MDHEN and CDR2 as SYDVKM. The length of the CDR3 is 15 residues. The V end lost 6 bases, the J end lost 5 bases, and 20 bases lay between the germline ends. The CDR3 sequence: CASSQRSNSVDEQYF. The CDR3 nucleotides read TGTGCCAGCAGCCAAAGGTCGAATAGCGTAGACGAGCAGTACTTC.

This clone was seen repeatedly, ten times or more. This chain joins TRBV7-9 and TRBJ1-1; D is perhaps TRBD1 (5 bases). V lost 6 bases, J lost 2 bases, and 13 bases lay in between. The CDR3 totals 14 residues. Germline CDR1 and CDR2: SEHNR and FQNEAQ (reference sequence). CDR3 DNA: TGTGCCAGCAGTTCGGACGGACACAACACTGAAGCTTTCTTT. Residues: CASSSDGHNTEAFF.

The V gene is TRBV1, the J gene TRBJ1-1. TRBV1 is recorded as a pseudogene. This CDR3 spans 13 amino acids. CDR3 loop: CTSSQDRVTEAFF. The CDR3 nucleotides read TGCACCAGCAGCCAAGATCGCGTCACTGAAGCTTTCTTT.

As DNA, the CDR3 is TGTGCCAGTAGTATTAGGGGGGACAGTGAAGCTTTCTTT. This translates into CASSIRGDSEAFF. The rearrangement joins TRBV19 to TRBJ1-1; 7 nucleotides match TRBD1. The CDR3 spans 13 residues. Germline trimming cut 3 bases from V and 7 bases from J; bases unmatched to any gene: 5. CDR1 is LNHDA and CDR2 is SQIVND in the germline V gene (reference sequence).

The chain's CDR3 is CASSLSPRGKTQYF. The CDR3 DNA reads TGTGCCAGCAGTTTATCTCCGCGGGGTAAGACCCAGTACTTC. The chain recombines TRBV28 with TRBJ2-5, with a weak D call TRBD2 (6 bases). CDR1 and CDR2 from the germline V gene are MDHEN and SYDVKM. CDR3 length equals 14 residues. Trimming shortened V by 1 base and J by 6 bases, and 12 bases separated the two germline ends.

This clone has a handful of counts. For the CDR3, the DNA is TGTGCCAGCAGCTTGTACAGGGATGACTATGGCTACACCTTC. It specifies CASSLYRDDYGYTF. The chain employs TRBV5-6 and TRBJ1-2; TRBD1 might be the D (6 bases). CDR1 and CDR2 (germline): SGHDT, YYEEEE. V was shortened by 1 base and J by 3 bases, with 10 bases between the two germline ends. The CDR3 has 14 residues.